This record looks at one T cell receptor beta chain sequence and its context. Antigen specificity is unknown. The protocol was immunoSEQ multiplex PCR, while the TCRdb copy is restricted to in-frame clones and leaves out a portion. The sample shows some 70,000 clones, 87% of them seen only once. This CDR3 has 19 amino acids. The sample is drawn from a study of lymphopenia after photon versus proton radiotherapy. Study-level findings and limits: Photon-treated patients lost naive T cells and TCR diversity; proton-treated stayed stable.

This specimen was peripheral blood, taken from a patient treated with proton-based radiotherapy. The rearrangement uses TRBV12-2 and TRBJ2-5; the table's D call, TRBD2, has no DNA check behind it. TRBV12-2 is deemed a pseudogene. This TCR came from a man older than 75 with esophageal cancer. The CDR3 region is CASRLGRDPSGGAQETQYF. CDR3 DNA: TGTGCAAGTCGCTTAGGGAGGGACCCTAGCGGGGGGGCCCAGGAGACCCAGTACTTC.